This T cell receptor (beta chain) originates from a study of identical twins. Study-wide points: Models, which agreed with sharing between unrelated individuals, nonetheless underestimated the out-of-frame TCR alpha sharing seen in monozygotic twins. Invariant MAIT and iNKT cells are populations that could partly confound zero-insertion analyses.

With template switching, a universal primer site was added, and the cDNA carried unique molecular identifiers. TCRdb used MiXCR to reprocess the 5' RACE reads, holding one entry per CDR3 protein. The repertoire includes about 920,000 distinct CDR3 sequences, more than 9% of them detected once, and around 1.5% sits in the top ten. The sample holds a few counts of this clonotype. Its antigen is unidentified. This CDR3 has 16 residues. The V end lost 0 bases, the J end lost 4 bases, and 14 bases lay between the germline ends. Germline-derived CDR1 and CDR2 are LGHNA and YNFKEQ. These same records also appear under a second study, on yellow fever vaccine responses in identical twins.

Sequencing was performed on PBMCs. The chain combines TRBV4-2 with TRBJ2-3; TRBD1 might be the D (5 bases). The TCR comes from a young woman in good health. The CDR3 is CASSQDLGQGADTQYF. The CDR3 bases are TGTGCCAGCAGCCAAGATCTTGGGCAGGGCGCAGATACGCAGTATTTT.